This TCR beta chain stems from a study of blood T cells in healthy people across ages. Broader study findings: Any conclusive comparison of naive versus antigen-experienced cells was prevented by using unsorted PBMCs.

Using a J-beta primer mix together with a sample-barcoded 5' primer, a second PCR was run for roughly 7 to 11 cycles. MiXCR, run by TCRdb on the 5' RACE reads, gives a single entry per CDR3 protein. The data contain about 680,000 distinct CDR3 sequences, approximately 49% of them seen just once; the ten biggest clones take up 30% to 35%. With each sample, at least 5.5 micrograms of total RNA were extracted. The CDR3 sequence is 16 residues long. V gave up 4 bases and J gave up 6 bases, with 21 bases separating them. The germline V gene has CDR1 SQVTM and CDR2 ANQGSEA. The sample holds a few counts of this clonotype. The antigen is unknown.

The sample comprised blood. The source is an older woman in good health. The rearrangement joins TRBV29-1 to TRBJ2-2, with a weak D call TRBD2 (5 bases). The chain's CDR3 is CSVGRAVGFESGELFF. The CDR3 region has the DNA TGCAGCGTTGGTAGAGCGGTAGGATTTGAGTCCGGGGAGCTGTTTTTT.